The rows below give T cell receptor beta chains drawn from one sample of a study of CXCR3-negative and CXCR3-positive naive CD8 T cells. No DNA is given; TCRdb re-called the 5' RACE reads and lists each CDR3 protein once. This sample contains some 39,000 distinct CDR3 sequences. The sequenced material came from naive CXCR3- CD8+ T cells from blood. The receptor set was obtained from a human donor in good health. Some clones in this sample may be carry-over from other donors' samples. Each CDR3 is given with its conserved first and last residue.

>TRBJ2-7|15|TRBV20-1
CSARESEGTAYEQYF
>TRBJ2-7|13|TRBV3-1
CASSQDDRDEQYF
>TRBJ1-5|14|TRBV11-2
CASKGGGSNQPQHF
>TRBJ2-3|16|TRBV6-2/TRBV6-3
CASSYSGTDRRDTQYF
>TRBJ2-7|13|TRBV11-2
CASIGPSSYEQYF
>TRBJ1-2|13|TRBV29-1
CSARIGDRYGYTF
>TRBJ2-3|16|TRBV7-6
CASSPWTSGGEDTQYF
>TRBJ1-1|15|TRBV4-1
CASSQDHRMNTEAFF
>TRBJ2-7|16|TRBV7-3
CASSPTGPLAAYEQYF
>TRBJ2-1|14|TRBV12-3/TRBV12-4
CASGIDSSYNEQFF
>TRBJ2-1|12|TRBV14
CASSQGSVEQFF
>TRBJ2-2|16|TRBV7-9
CASSSSGGPNTGELFF
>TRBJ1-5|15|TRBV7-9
CASSLGLGVNQPQHF
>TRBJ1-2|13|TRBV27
CASRTQGTYGYTF
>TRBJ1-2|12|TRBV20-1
CSAREVDYGYTF
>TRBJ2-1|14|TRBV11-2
CASTLNGMSNEQFF
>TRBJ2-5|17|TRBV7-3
CASSLARLAGGKETQYF
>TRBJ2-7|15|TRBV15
CATSRFGQEGYEQYF
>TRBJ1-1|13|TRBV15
CATSAASNTEAFF
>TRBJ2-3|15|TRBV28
CASSLVGAGTDTQYF
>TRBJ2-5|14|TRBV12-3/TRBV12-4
CASSLTGVQETQYF
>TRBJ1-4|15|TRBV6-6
CASSYPRDAFEKLFF
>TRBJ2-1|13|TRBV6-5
CASSYQAGYEQFF
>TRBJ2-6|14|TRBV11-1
CASRPWGALNVLTF
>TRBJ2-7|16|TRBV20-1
CSARDPPGQLSYEQYF
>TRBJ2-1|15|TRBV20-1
CSARDLGGPYNEQFF
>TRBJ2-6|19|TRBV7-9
CASRLLEGQESSGANVLTF
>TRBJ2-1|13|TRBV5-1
CASDSGEYNEQFF
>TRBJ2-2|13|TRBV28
CASSLTNTGELFF
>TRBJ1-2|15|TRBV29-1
CSVPITGYSNYGYTF
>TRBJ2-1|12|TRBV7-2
CASSYGGNEQFF
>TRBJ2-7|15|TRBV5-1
CASSFGPDGNYEQYF
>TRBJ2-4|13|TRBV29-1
CSVVAEGKNIQYF
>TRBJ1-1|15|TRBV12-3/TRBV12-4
CASSLARKGWTEAFF
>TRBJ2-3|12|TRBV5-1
CASSLTEDTQYF
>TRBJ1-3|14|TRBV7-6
CASSHPSGGNTIYF
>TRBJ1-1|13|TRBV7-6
CASSSNDLGEALF
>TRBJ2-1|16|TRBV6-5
CASSYGGSRTKDEQFF
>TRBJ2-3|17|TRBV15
CATSRPRLAGEMDTQYF
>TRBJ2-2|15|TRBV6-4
CASSDSMGSTGELFF
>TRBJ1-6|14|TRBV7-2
CASSLTGAQSPLHF
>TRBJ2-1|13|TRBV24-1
CATSAGGVNEQFF
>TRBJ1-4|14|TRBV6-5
CASSYTRVGEKLFF
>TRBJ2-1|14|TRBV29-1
CSVAPSGVPNEQFF
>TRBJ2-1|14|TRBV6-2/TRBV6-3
CASSYTDPYNEQFF
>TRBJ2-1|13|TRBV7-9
CASSSGGYNEQFF
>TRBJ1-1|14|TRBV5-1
CASSSRAENTEAFF
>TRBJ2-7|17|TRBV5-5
CASSLAGTSGSYYEQYF
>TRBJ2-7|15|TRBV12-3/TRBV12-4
CASSLTLAGYYEQYF
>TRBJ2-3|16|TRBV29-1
CSVEQLAGGFSDTQYF
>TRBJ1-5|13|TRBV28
CASSFRGVQPQHF
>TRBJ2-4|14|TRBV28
CASSFRGKRNIQYF
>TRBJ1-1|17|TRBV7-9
CASSLGDRGEVNTEAFF
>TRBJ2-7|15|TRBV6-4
CASSELAGASYEQYF
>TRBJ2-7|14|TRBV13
CASSSGRGSYEQYF
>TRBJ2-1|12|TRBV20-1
CSARDISAEQFF
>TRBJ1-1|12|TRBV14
CASRSAGTEAFF
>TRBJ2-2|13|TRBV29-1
CSVDTGETGELFF
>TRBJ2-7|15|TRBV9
CASSTDRGFHREQYF
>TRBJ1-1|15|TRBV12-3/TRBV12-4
CASSFRTGGVTEAFF